This T cell receptor (beta chain) was sequenced for a study of human T cells and chemical hapten exposure. Study overall: Minor pooled library volume differences mainly drove per-sample TCR yield variation.

Indicated time point: pre-sensitization, week 0. Noted treatment: therapeutic diphenylcyclopropenone sensitization with weekly scalp DPC. The CDR3 runs 13 residues. V dropped 5 bases and J dropped 10 bases, with 18 bases sitting between them. The library gave individual cDNA molecules unique molecular identifiers. TCRdb analysed the RACE reads with MiXCR anew, one entry per CDR3 protein. Among tens of thousands of distinct CDR3 sequences, approximately 11% were seen once, and the ten largest hold around 4.8%. The table lists this clonotype with many counts. The rearrangement links TRBV12-3 or TRBV12-4 to TRBJ2-7, with a possible D match to TRBD1 (6 bases). The sequenced sample was whole blood, obtained in connection with sensitization to the hapten diphenylcyclopropenone (DPC). The sequence came from a woman aged 50 to 60 with alopecia areata. Some clones in this sample may be carry-over from other donors' samples. CDR3 coding DNA: TGTGCCAGCAGTCCAACAGGGTCAGGTCCCCAGTACTTC. It codes for CASSPTGSGPQYF.